Listed below are T cell receptor beta chains from one sample, sequenced in a study of T cell repertoires in cytomegalovirus infection. These receptors have no identified antigens. TCRdb passed the reads through MiXCR, listing each CDR3 protein once. Of about 130,000 distinct CDR3 sequences listed, more than 25% were seen once; the top ten hold 52%. This sample comprised CD8+ T cells from cultured PBMCs, obtained from culture after CMV antigen stimulation. These receptors were collected from a human donor in good health (CMV status not recorded). Some clones in this sample may be carry-over from other donors' samples. The CDR3 runs from the conserved cysteine through the conserved F or W. Fields, in order: J gene, D gene, CDR3 length, V gene, clone size, CDR3 protein, CDR3 DNA. The D gene is left open where the match is weak. The size of a clone is reported for some rows only, either as once, few or many, or as a class for expanded clones.

TRBJ1-5,-,14,TRBV20-1,-,CSASAPGLDQPQHF,TGCAGTGCTAGTGCTCCAGGGCTCGATCAGCCCCAGCATTTT
TRBJ2-1,-,14,TRBV11-2,-,CASSSWGPYNEQFF,TGTGCCAGCAGCTCCTGGGGGCCCTACAATGAGCAGTTCTTC
TRBJ2-2,-,14,TRBV27,-,CASSSGTNTGELFF,TGTGCCAGCAGTTCCGGGACTAACACCGGGGAGCTGTTTTTT
TRBJ2-1,TRBD2,16,TRBV6-8,-,CASSPSNGGAYNEQFF,TGTGCCAGCAGTCCCTCTAACGGGGGGGCCTACAATGAGCAGTTCTTC
TRBJ1-1,-,14,TRBV19,few,CASSIGVSGTEAFF,TGTGCCAGTAGTATAGGGGTATCTGGCACTGAAGCTTTCTTT
TRBJ2-7,-,12,TRBV5-1,few,CASSPPSYEQYF,TGCGCCAGCAGCCCGCCCTCCTACGAGCAGTACTTC
TRBJ2-3,-,12,TRBV11-1,few,CASTHLPDTQYF,TGTGCCAGCACCCATCTACCAGATACGCAGTATTTT
TRBJ2-2,TRBD2,16,TRBV28,many,CASRPPGLAGTGELFF,TGTGCCAGCAGACCTCCGGGACTAGCGGGTACCGGGGAGCTGTTTTTT
TRBJ2-3,-,16,TRBV7-8,-,CASSLVPDTGQDTQYF,TGTGCCAGCAGCCTAGTCCCCGATACAGGGCAAGATACGCAGTATTTT
TRBJ1-5,-,12,TRBV7-9,many,CASTDGGQPQHF,TGTGCCAGCACCGACGGAGGGCAGCCCCAGCATTTT
TRBJ2-3,-,13,TRBV4-1,many,CASSAPGTDTQYF,TGCGCCAGCAGCGCTCCCGGCACAGATACGCAGTATTTT
TRBJ2-1,TRBD1,15,TRBV15,-,CATSRTRGLNNEQFF,TGTGCCACCAGCAGAACCAGGGGGCTGAACAATGAGCAGTTCTTC
TRBJ2-7,-,13,TRBV29-1,few,CSVPRSNAGEQYF,TGCAGCGTTCCTAGATCCAATGCCGGCGAGCAGTACTTC
TRBJ1-6,-,13,TRBV27,-,CASSLSGDSPLHF,TGTGCCAGCAGTTTAAGCGGGGATTCACCCCTCCACTTT
TRBJ2-1,-,10,TRBV2,-,CASRGREQFF,TGTGCCAGCAGGGGGAGGGAGCAGTTCTTC
TRBJ2-7,-,13,TRBV27,-,CASSLQVSYEQYF,TGTGCCAGCAGTTTACAGGTCTCCTACGAGCAGTACTTC
TRBJ1-2,TRBD1,16,TRBV18,-,CASSPKDRVANHGYTF,TGTGCCAGCTCACCCAAAGACAGGGTAGCTAACCATGGCTACACCTTC
TRBJ1-4,TRBD1,14,TRBV12-3/TRBV12-4,few,CASSATGGEGKLFF,TGTGCCAGCAGCGCCACAGGGGGCGAGGGAAAACTGTTTTTT
TRBJ2-1,-,14,TRBV10-3,few,CAISEPAGDNEQFF,TGTGCCATCAGTGAGCCGGCCGGGGACAATGAGCAGTTCTTC
TRBJ2-2,-,12,TRBV27,-,CASSLNDGELFF,TGTGCCAGCAGTTTGAATGACGGGGAGCTGTTTTTT
TRBJ1-3,-,15,TRBV7-2,-,CASSFWTALGNTIYF,TGTGCCAGCAGCTTCTGGACAGCCCTGGGAAACACCATATATTTT
TRBJ1-1,-,14,TRBV20-1,few,CSARVGAKDTEAFF,TGCAGTGCTAGAGTGGGGGCCAAGGACACTGAAGCTTTCTTT
TRBJ1-2,-,16,TRBV4-2,-,CASSQDVGPGFDGYTF,TGTGCCAGCAGCCAAGATGTCGGACCGGGATTTGATGGCTACACCTTC
TRBJ2-5,TRBD2,16,TRBV9,-,CASSVAGGLQQETQYF,TGTGCCAGCAGCGTAGCGGGGGGACTGCAACAAGAGACCCAGTACTTC
TRBJ2-5,-,11,TRBV6-2/TRBV6-3,-,CASSLTGAQYF,TGTGCCAGCAGTTTAACTGGGGCCCAGTACTTC
TRBJ2-7,TRBD1,16,TRBV10-3,few,CAISESATGGHYEQYF,TGTGCCATCAGTGAGTCGGCAACAGGGGGTCACTACGAGCAGTACTTC
TRBJ2-4,-,11,TRBV27,-,CASSLGNIQYF,TGTGCCAGCAGCCTAGGGAACATTCAGTACTTC
TRBJ2-4,-,15,TRBV28,-,CASTNSEDSLPIQYF,TGTGCCAGCACCAACTCGGAGGACAGCTTACCTATTCAGTACTTC
TRBJ2-2,-,15,TRBV6-5,-,CASSYSSSAAGELFF,TGTGCCAGCAGTTACTCCAGTTCGGCGGCCGGGGAGCTGTTTTTT
TRBJ2-5,-,14,TRBV10-3,few,CAISEAGVSETQYF,TGTGCCATCAGTGAAGCAGGGGTCTCCGAGACCCAGTACTTC
TRBJ2-5,-,16,TRBV27,-,CASSSLPRPSVEAQYF,TGTGCCAGCAGTTCCCTCCCCCGGCCCTCCGTGGAGGCCCAGTACTTC
TRBJ1-6,TRBD1,15,TRBV20-1,-,CSARDAETGNSPLHF,TGCAGTGCTAGAGATGCTGAGACAGGGAATTCACCCCTCCACTTT
TRBJ1-2,TRBD1,15,TRBV27,-,CASSFFPGTGDGYTF,TGTGCCAGCAGTTTCTTCCCCGGGACAGGGGATGGCTACACCTTC
TRBJ1-2,TRBD1,14,TRBV7-9,-,CASRPTTGTYGYTF,TGTGCCAGCAGGCCTACGACAGGGACCTATGGCTACACCTTC
TRBJ1-5,-,13,TRBV7-2,many,CASSPVGNQPQHF,TGTGCCAGCAGCCCCGTAGGCAATCAGCCCCAGCATTTT
TRBJ2-2,-,12,TRBV6-2/TRBV6-3,many,CASRENTGELFF,TGTGCCAGCCGGGAGAACACCGGGGAGCTGTTTTTT
TRBJ2-7,-,14,TRBV7-6,once,CASSGSTYGYEQYF,TGTGCCAGCAGCGGGAGTACTTACGGCTACGAGCAGTACTTC
TRBJ1-5,-,17,TRBV3-1,few,CASSQDVVDSSNQPQHF,TGTGCCAGCAGCCAAGACGTCGTGGACAGCAGCAATCAGCCCCAGCATTTT
TRBJ2-1,-,20,TRBV27,few,CASTGGGPSSGEVDFNEQFF,TGTGCCAGCACCGGAGGCGGGCCATCTTCTGGGGAGGTTGACTTCAATGAGCAGTTCTTC
TRBJ2-3,TRBD2,16,TRBV11-2,-,CASSLARGGLTDTQYF,TGTGCCAGCAGCTTAGCTCGCGGGGGGCTTACAGATACGCAGTATTTT
TRBJ1-1,TRBD1,13,TRBV24-1,-,CATQQGAGTEAFF,TGTGCCACCCAACAGGGGGCAGGGACTGAAGCTTTCTTT
TRBJ1-1,-,14,TRBV12-3/TRBV12-4,-,CASSSPVWGVEAFF,TGTGCCAGCAGTTCACCCGTTTGGGGAGTTGAAGCTTTCTTT
TRBJ1-6,TRBD1,16,TRBV28,-,CASSLGTGNYNSPLHF,TGTGCCAGCAGTTTAGGGACAGGAAACTATAATTCACCCCTCCACTTT
TRBJ2-7,TRBD1,14,TRBV28,-,CASSLEQGAWEQYF,TGTGCCAGCAGTTTAGAGCAGGGGGCATGGGAGCAGTACTTC
TRBJ1-4,-,13,TRBV7-6,once,CASRMGADEKLFF,TGTGCCAGCCGGATGGGGGCGGATGAAAAACTGTTTTTT
TRBJ2-1,-,13,TRBV28,-,CASSFFNPNEQFF,TGTGCCAGCAGTTTTTTCAATCCCAATGAGCAGTTCTTC
TRBJ1-6,-,14,TRBV12-3/TRBV12-4,few,CASNPGTAGSPLHF,TGTGCCAGCAATCCCGGGACTGCCGGGTCACCCCTCCACTTT
TRBJ2-1,-,14,TRBV28,many,CASSPSRAYNEQFF,TGTGCCAGCAGTCCGAGCCGAGCCTACAATGAGCAGTTCTTC
TRBJ2-3,-,14,TRBV7-9,-,CASSLRGGGDTQYF,TGTGCCAGCAGCTTACGCGGGGGCGGAGATACGCAGTATTTT
TRBJ1-5,TRBD1,14,TRBV7-9,few,CASSPDRGPQPQHF,TGTGCCAGCAGCCCGGACAGGGGCCCTCAGCCCCAGCATTTT